A selection of T cell receptor beta chains follows, all from one sample in a study of shared clonotypes between healthy human individuals. Only in-frame clones appear in the TCRdb table, and some are missing; sequencing was by immunoSEQ multiplex PCR. This sample carries around 2.1 million clones, 85% to 95% of them seen once, and the ten largest clones take around 1.7%. The sample comprised naive CD8+ T cells from PBMCs. The receptors shown here come from a young man in good health. Some clones in this sample may be carry-over from other donors' samples. Each CDR3 is given with its conserved first and last residue. D genes are given only for firm matches. Clone size is stated in some rows and not others, as once, few, many or a class when expanded.

d_call	clone_size	j_call	v_call	cdr3_nt	cdr3_aa
TRBD2	NA	TRBJ2-4	TRBV7-6	TGTGCCAGCAGCTTTAGCGGGAGCGGGGACATTCAGTACTTC	CASSFSGSGDIQYF
NA	NA	TRBJ2-2	TRBV15	TGTGCCACCAGCAGAGAAGGGTATGAGGGAGCCACCGGGGAGCTGTTTTTT	CATSREGYEGATGELFF
TRBD1	NA	TRBJ2-7	TRBV10-1	TGCGCCAGCAGTGACACCCTGACAGGGCGCTCCTACGAGCAGTACTTC	CASSDTLTGRSYEQYF
TRBD1	NA	TRBJ2-7	TRBV9	TGTGCCAGCAGCCCCAGGACAGGGGGCAACGAGCAGTACTTC	CASSPRTGGNEQYF
TRBD2	NA	TRBJ2-1	TRBV7-6	TGTGCCAGCAGGCTCACTAGCGGGTACCCCAATGAGCAGTTCTTC	CASRLTSGYPNEQFF
NA	NA	TRBJ2-1	TRBV25-1	TGTGCCAGCAGTGAAGGGCCGTACAACTACAATGAGCAGTTCTTC	CASSEGPYNYNEQFF
NA	NA	TRBJ2-1	TRBV2	TGTGCCAGCAGTGAAGCTTGGCAGGGTGTCGATGAGCAGTTCTTC	CASSEAWQGVDEQFF
NA	NA	TRBJ2-7	TRBV30	TGTGCCTGGAGTGGGGTTAAGCAGGGAAATATGTATCGCGGGTACGAGCAGTACTTC	CAWSGVKQGNMYRGYEQYF
NA	NA	TRBJ2-7	TRBV27	TGTGCCAGCAGTTTAAGCAGAACCTACGAGCAGTACTTC	CASSLSRTYEQYF
NA	NA	TRBJ2-2	TRBV29-1	TGCAGCGTTGGTTGGAGGACCGGGGAGCTGTTTTTT	CSVGWRTGELFF
NA	once	TRBJ2-3	TRBV7-2	TGTGCCAGCAGCTTAGGCTGGAGCTTTCCCACAGATACGCAGTATTTT	CASSLGWSFPTDTQYF
NA	NA	TRBJ2-2	TRBV9	TGTGCCAGCAGCCCCCAAGCCGCGGCGAACACCGGGGAGCTGTTTTTT	CASSPQAAANTGELFF
TRBD1	NA	TRBJ1-2	TRBV28	TGTGCCAGCAGCCAGCTACTGACAGGGATCGATGGCTACACCTTC	CASSQLLTGIDGYTF
NA	NA	TRBJ1-5	TRBV19	TGTGCCAGTAGTATTGTTCAGGGATATTATAGCAATCAGCCCCAGCATTTT	CASSIVQGYYSNQPQHF
NA	NA	TRBJ2-3	TRBV28	TGTGCCAGCAGTCAGAAACTACCTAGCACAGATACGCAGTATTTT	CASSQKLPSTDTQYF
NA	NA	TRBJ1-2	TRBV13	TGTGCCAGCAGCAGCGGCAGAGGCAGGTACCGACTGAGGACCTTC	CASSSGRGRYRLRTF
NA	NA	TRBJ2-2	TRBV29-1	TGCAGCGTTGAAGAGCGCACCGGGGAGCTGTTTTTT	CSVEERTGELFF
NA	once	TRBJ2-7	TRBV5-5	TGTGCCAGCAGCCAACCCCGGGACATCCCCTCCTACGAGCAGTACTTC	CASSQPRDIPSYEQYF
TRBD2	once	TRBJ2-3	TRBV29-1	TGCAGCGTTTTAACCCGGGAGGGATTGGTAGATACGCAGTATTTT	CSVLTREGLVDTQYF